These 21 T cell receptor beta chains were all obtained from the same sample, sequenced in a study of shared clonotypes between healthy human individuals. Some clones are missing from TCRdb's copy, which holds only in-frame ones; the method was immunoSEQ multiplex PCR. The data show around 2,000,000 clones, around 95% seen once. The sequenced sample consisted of naive CD4+ T cells sorted from blood. Subset in this sample: CD45RA+ positively selected. The receptor set was obtained from a man aged 18 to 29 in good health.

J is TRBJ1-2 and V is TRBV21-1. TRBV21-1 is noted as a pseudogene. This CDR3 has 14 amino acids. The CDR3 reads CASSKAGVNYGYTF. CDR3 in DNA: TGTGCCAGCAGCAAAGCTGGGGTGAACTATGGCTACACCTTC.

The chain combines TRBV10-3 with TRBJ2-2; 8 nucleotides agree with TRBD1. The CDR3 totals 15 residues. Germline loops: CDR1 ENHRY, CDR2 SYGVKD. J gave up 4 bases and V 10 bases, and 11 bases lay outside the gene matches. The CDR3 nucleotides are TGTGCCACCCTGACAGGGGCACAAACCACCGGGGAGCTGTTTTTT. Translated: CATLTGAQTTGELFF.

As regards this clone: Just one base apart from a much larger clone, this may be a read error. Other DNA sequences in this specimen translate into the identical CDR3. The V gene is TRBV7-2, the J gene TRBJ1-2; TRBD1 is a possible D gene (5 bases). This CDR3 comprises 14 residues. Germline V gene sequence: CDR1 SGHTA, CDR2 FQGNSA. V lost 3 bases, J lost 2 bases, and 10 bases lay in between. The CDR3 loop reads CASSLGAGNYGYTF. CDR3 in DNA: TGTGCCAGCAGCTTGGGAGCAGGGAACTATGGCTACACCTTC.

CDR3 DNA: TGTGCCAGCAGCCGGTCTGAAAAACTGTTTTTT. This gives the protein CASSRSEKLFF. V is TRBV14 and J is TRBJ1-4; D gene ambiguous. Trimming took off 4 bases at V and 7 bases at J, with 4 bases between the two ends. The CDR3 runs 11 residues. In germline, CDR1 is SGHDN, CDR2 FVKESK. Full variable domain (remainder filled in from reference TRBV14 and TRBJ1-4): EAGVTQFPSHSVIEKGQTVTLRCDPISGHDNLYWYRRVMGKEIKFLLHFVKESKQDESGMPNNRFLAERTGGTYSTLKVQPAELEDSGVYFCASSRSEKLFFGSGTQLSVL.

About this clone itself: The sample carries other DNA sequences with the same CDR3. This chain joins TRBV7-2 and TRBJ2-7, with D possibly matching TRBD1 (6 bases). Per the germline V gene, CDR1 is SGHTA and CDR2 is FQGNSA. The CDR3 totals 13 residues. V was trimmed by 0 bases and J by 4 bases, leaving 7 bases between them. DNA for the CDR3: TGTGCCAGCAGCTTAGCAGGGGGATACGAGCAGTACTTC. Protein: CASSLAGGYEQYF.

This chain connects TRBV5-6 to TRBJ2-1; 8 nucleotides align to TRBD1. CDR3 length: 15 amino acids. The germline V gene has CDR1 SGHDT and CDR2 YYEEEE. Trimming took 3 bases from V and 4 from J; bases not matched to a gene: 6. In nucleotides, the CDR3 is TGTGCCAGCAGCTGGCGGGACAGGCCTTACAATGAGCAGTTCTTC. Translation: CASSWRDRPYNEQFF.

This clone was seen only a few times. Additional DNA sequences in this sample encode the identical CDR3. The gene calls are TRBV6-5 and TRBJ1-6; tentatively, D is TRBD1 (5 bases). V gave up 2 bases and J gave up 6 bases, with 8 bases separating them. The germline V gene has CDR1 MNHEY and CDR2 SVGAGI. This CDR3 is 14 amino acids long. CDR3: CASSYGQGNSPLHF. In DNA form, the CDR3 reads TGTGCCAGCAGTTACGGTCAGGGTAATTCACCCCTCCACTTT.

The rearrangement uses TRBV28 and TRBJ2-4, with 7 bases that match TRBD1. The V gene's germline CDR1 is MDHEN and CDR2 SYDVKM. CDR3 length: 16 amino acids. J gave up 4 bases and V 2 bases, and 8 bases lay outside the gene matches. CDR3 sequence (DNA): TGTGCCAGCAGTTTACCTGACAGGGCTCGTAAAAACATTCAGTACTTC. This sequence encodes CASSLPDRARKNIQYF. The full variable domain, with the rest looked up from reference TRBV28 and TRBJ2-4, is DVKVTQSSRYLVKRTGEKVFLECVQDMDHENMFWYRQDPGLGLRLIYFSYDVKMKEKGDIPEGYSVSREKKERFSLILESASTNQTSMYLCASSLPDRARKNIQYFGAGTRLSVL.

The rearrangement links TRBV7-2 to TRBJ2-5, with 7 nucleotides matching TRBD2. The CDR3 spans 13 residues. V was clipped by 6 bases and J by 5 bases; unmatched bases: 6. The germline gives CDR1 SGHTA, CDR2 FQGNSA. DNA of the CDR3: TGTGCCAGCAGTTCCGTCGGGGGGGAGACCCAGTACTTC. Translation gives CASSSVGGETQYF.

This clone has just one count. V is TRBV5-6 and J is TRBJ2-7; D possibly uses TRBD1 or TRBD2 (5 bases each). Germline CDR1 and CDR2: SGHDT and YYEEEE. CDR3 size: 15 residues. Trimming shortened V by 4 bases and J by 3 bases, and 17 bases separated the two germline ends. The CDR3: CASSRDTGTIYEQYF. CDR3 DNA: TGTGCCAGCAGCCGAGATACCGGGACGATCTACGAGCAGTACTTC.

The rearrangement links TRBV29-1 to TRBJ2-7; TRBD1 is a possible D gene (5 bases). Germline V gives CDR1 SQVTM, CDR2 ANQGSEA. The CDR3 consists of 11 residues. Trimming pared 6 bases from V and 2 bases from J, leaving 8 bases between. The CDR3 coding sequence is TGCAGCGTGGAACAGGCCTACGAGCAGTACTTC. This translates into CSVEQAYEQYF.

CDR3 DNA: TGTGCCAGCAGCTCCCTGACCTGGGACAGCAATGGCTACACCTTC. As protein: CASSSLTWDSNGYTF. The chain links TRBV5-4 to TRBJ1-2, with 7 bases identical to TRBD1. Germline V CDR1 and CDR2: SGHNT, YYREEE (reference sequence). Unmatched junction bases numbered 11, after V lost 3 bases and J lost 6 bases. The CDR3 loop spans 15 amino acids.

This sequence joins TRBV14 and TRBJ1-4, with D possibly TRBD1 on 5 matching bases. The germline gives CDR1 SGHDN, CDR2 FVKESK. The CDR3 contains 14 residues. The V and J ends lost 1 base and 5 bases respectively, with 8 bases between them. CDR3 protein: CASSQVRQNEKLFF. The CDR3 DNA reads TGTGCCAGCAGCCAAGTGAGACAGAATGAAAAACTGTTTTTT.

The chain recombines TRBV4-1 with TRBJ2-1; 9 nucleotides align to TRBD2. V dropped 4 bases and J dropped 7; count of bases not matched to a gene: 11. Germline V gene lookup returns CDR1 MGHRA and CDR2 YSYEKL. CDR3 length: 16 residues. CDR3 in DNA: TGCGCCAGCAGCCCTTTAGCGGGAGTGGTAGTAAATGAGCAGTTCTTC. It specifies CASSPLAGVVVNEQFF.

This clone was counted a single time. This sequence joins TRBV28 and TRBJ2-7, with TRBD1 identical over 8 bases. The CDR3 totals 14 residues. Germline V lookup: CDR1 MDHEN, CDR2 SYDVKM. Losses at the gene ends were 1 base for V and 7 bases for J; bases not matched to a gene: 6. In DNA, the CDR3 is TGTGCCAGCAGTTTATACCAGGGGGCTAGTGAGCAGTACTTC. This encodes CASSLYQGASEQYF. The complete variable domain, with remaining parts taken from reference TRBV28 and TRBJ2-7, reads DVKVTQSSRYLVKRTGEKVFLECVQDMDHENMFWYRQDPGLGLRLIYFSYDVKMKEKGDIPEGYSVSREKKERFSLILESASTNQTSMYLCASSLYQGASEQYFGPGTRLTVT.

The chain has TRBV5-1 and TRBJ1-6, with 8 nucleotides matching TRBD1. This CDR3 has 16 amino acids. V dropped 4 bases and J dropped 9; count of bases not matched to a gene: 12. Looked up from germline, CDR1 is SGHRS and CDR2 is YFSETQ. The CDR3 loop reads CASSPSGGQGISPLHF. CDR3 DNA sequence: TGCGCCAGCAGCCCAAGTGGAGGACAGGGAATTTCACCCCTCCACTTT.

This chain connects TRBV4-1 to TRBJ2-7, with D unresolved. Germline loops: CDR1 MGHRA, CDR2 YSYEKL. The CDR3 consists of 14 residues. Trimming removed 0 bases at V and 6 bases at J, with 12 bases between. The CDR3 spells CASSQDGPSLEQYF. CDR3 sequence (DNA): TGCGCCAGCAGCCAAGATGGACCGAGCCTCGAGCAGTACTTC.

The chain employs TRBV7-9 and TRBJ2-2; D may correspond to TRBD1 or TRBD2 (5 bases each). The CDR3 has 14 residues. The ends were cut back, 5 bases at V and 4 bases at J, with 11 bases in the middle. Germline V gives CDR1 SEHNR, CDR2 FQNEAQ (reference sequence). CDR3 in amino acids: CASSVSGTTGELFF. The CDR3 coding sequence is TGTGCCAGCAGCGTCTCAGGGACCACCGGGGAGCTGTTTTTT.

The chain joins TRBV6-5 to TRBJ2-7; TRBD1 is a possible D gene (6 bases). V was shortened by 5 bases and J by 2 bases, with 16 bases between the two germline ends. The CDR3 sequence is 15 residues long. Germline V CDR1 and CDR2: MNHEY, SVGAGI. In nucleotides, the CDR3 is TGTGCCAGCAGTCCCCTACAGGGAGTCACCTACGAGCAGTACTTC. It is translated as CASSPLQGVTYEQYF.

V is TRBV11-2 and J is TRBJ2-3; 13 bases align to TRBD2. Trimming removed 6 bases from V and 4 bases from J; junction bases left unmatched: 7. The CDR3 contains 16 residues. CDR1 and CDR2 from the germline V gene are SGHAT and FQNNGV. The CDR3 is CASRTSGRSVADTQYF. In nucleotides, the CDR3 is TGTGCCAGCAGGACTAGCGGGAGGTCGGTAGCAGATACGCAGTATTTT.

With regard to this clone: Sequence at one end of the junction differs from germline and may be a read error. The CDR3 DNA reads as TGTGCTAGCAGCTTAGGGTCTTGGGATACGCAGTATTTT. Its protein product is CASSLGSWDTQYF. The chain couples TRBV7-7 to TRBJ2-3; D remains unclear. This CDR3 contains 13 residues. The germline CDR1 and CDR2 sequences are SSHAT and FNYEAQ (reference sequence).